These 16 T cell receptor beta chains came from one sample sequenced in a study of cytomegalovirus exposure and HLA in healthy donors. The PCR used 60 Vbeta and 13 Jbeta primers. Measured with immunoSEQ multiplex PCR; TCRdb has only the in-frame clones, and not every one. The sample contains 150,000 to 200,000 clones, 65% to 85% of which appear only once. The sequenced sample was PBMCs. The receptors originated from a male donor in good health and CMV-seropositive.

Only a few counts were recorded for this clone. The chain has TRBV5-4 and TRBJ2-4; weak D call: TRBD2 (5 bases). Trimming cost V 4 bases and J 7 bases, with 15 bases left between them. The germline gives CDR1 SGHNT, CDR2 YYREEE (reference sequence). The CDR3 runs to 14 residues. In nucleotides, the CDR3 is TGTGCCAGCAGCGGCGTGGACGGGAACAACATTCAGTACTTC. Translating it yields CASSGVDGNNIQYF.

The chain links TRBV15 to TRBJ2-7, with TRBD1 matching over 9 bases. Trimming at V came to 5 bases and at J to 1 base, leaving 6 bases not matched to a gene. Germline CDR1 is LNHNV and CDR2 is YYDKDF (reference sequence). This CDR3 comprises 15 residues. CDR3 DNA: TGTGCCACCAGCGAACACAGGGGGCAGTCCTACGAGCAGTACTTC. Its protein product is CATSEHRGQSYEQYF.

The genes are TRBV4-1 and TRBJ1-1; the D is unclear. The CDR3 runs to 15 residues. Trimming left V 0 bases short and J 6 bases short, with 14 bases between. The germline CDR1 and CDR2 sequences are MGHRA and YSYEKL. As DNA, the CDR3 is TGCGCCAGCAGCCAAGATTTAGTGGCGGAGGCTGAAGCTTTCTTT. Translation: CASSQDLVAEAEAFF.

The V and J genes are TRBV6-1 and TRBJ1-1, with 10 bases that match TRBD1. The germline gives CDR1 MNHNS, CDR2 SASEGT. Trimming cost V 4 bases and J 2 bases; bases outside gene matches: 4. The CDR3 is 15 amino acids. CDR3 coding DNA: TGTGCCAGCAGTGTCGGGACAGGGGATAACACTGAAGCTTTCTTT. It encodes CASSVGTGDNTEAFF.

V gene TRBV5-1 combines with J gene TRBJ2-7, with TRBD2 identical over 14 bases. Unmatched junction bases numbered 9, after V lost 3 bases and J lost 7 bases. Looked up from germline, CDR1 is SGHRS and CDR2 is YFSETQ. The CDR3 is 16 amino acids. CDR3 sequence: CASSSGLAGALGEQYF. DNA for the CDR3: TGCGCCAGCAGCTCGGGACTAGCGGGAGCCTTGGGTGAGCAGTACTTC.

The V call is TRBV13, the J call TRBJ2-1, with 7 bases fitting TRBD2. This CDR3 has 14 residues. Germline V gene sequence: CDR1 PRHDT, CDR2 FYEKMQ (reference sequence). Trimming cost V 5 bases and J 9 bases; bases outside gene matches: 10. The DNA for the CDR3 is TGTGCCAGCAGCCCCGACACGGGGGGTCTTGAGCAGTTCTTC. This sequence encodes CASSPDTGGLEQFF.

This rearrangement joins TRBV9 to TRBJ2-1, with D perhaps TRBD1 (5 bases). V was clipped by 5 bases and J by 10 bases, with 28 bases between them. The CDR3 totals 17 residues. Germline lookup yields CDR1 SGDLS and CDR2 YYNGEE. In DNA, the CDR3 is TGTGCCAGCAGTGACAGTTCGTGGACCTACTCAGTAGGGGAGCAGTTCTTC. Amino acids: CASSDSSWTYSVGEQFF.

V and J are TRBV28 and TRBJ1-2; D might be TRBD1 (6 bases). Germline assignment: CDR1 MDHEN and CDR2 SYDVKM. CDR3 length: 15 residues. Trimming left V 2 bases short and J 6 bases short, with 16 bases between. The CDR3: CASSLVSRDTHGYTF. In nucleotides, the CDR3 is TGTGCCAGCAGTTTAGTATCCCGGGACACCCATGGCTACACCTTC.

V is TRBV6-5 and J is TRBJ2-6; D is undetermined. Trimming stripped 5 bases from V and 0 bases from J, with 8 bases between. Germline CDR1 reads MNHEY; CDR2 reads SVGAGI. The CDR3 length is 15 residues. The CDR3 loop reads CASSTQDSGANVLTF. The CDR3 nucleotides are TGTGCCAGCAGTACCCAGGACTCTGGGGCCAACGTCCTGACTTTC.

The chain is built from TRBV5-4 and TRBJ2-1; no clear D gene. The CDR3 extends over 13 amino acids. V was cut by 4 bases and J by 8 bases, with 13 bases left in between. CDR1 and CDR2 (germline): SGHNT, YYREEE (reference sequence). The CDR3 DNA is TGTGCCAGCAGCCCAAGAGGTTTCGATGAGCAGTTCTTC. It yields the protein CASSPRGFDEQFF. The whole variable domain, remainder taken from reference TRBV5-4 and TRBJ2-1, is ETGVTQSPTHLIKTRGQQVTLRCSSQSGHNTVSWYQQALGQGPQFIFQYYREEENGRGNFPPRFSGLQFPNYSSELNVNALELDDSALYLCASSPRGFDEQFFGPGTRLTVL.

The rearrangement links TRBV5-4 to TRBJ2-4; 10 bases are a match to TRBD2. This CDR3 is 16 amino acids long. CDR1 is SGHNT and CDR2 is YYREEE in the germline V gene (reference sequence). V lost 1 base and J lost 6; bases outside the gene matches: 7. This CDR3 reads CASSLRLAGVGNIQYF. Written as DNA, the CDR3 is TGTGCCAGCAGCTTGCGGCTAGCGGGAGTAGGAAACATTCAGTACTTC.

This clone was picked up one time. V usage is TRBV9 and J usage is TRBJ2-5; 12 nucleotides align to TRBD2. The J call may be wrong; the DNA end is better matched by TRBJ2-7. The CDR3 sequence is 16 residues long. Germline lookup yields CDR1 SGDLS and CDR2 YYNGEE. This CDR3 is CASSDLTSGSPYEQYF. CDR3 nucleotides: TGTGCCAGCAGCGACTTGACTAGCGGGAGTCCCTACGAGCAGTACTTC.

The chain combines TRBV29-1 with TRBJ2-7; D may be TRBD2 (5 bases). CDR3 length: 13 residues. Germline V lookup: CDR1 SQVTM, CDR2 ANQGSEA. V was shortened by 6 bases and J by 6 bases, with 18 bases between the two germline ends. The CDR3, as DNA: TGCAGCGTAGAGTCAATACGGGGTAGCGAGCAGTACTTC. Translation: CSVESIRGSEQYF.

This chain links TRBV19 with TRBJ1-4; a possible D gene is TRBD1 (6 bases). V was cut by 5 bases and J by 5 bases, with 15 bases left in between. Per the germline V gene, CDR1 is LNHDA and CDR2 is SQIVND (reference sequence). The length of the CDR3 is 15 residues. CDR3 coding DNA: TGTGCCAGTAGTGCTACGGACAGCCTCAATGAAAAACTGTTTTTT. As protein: CASSATDSLNEKLFF.

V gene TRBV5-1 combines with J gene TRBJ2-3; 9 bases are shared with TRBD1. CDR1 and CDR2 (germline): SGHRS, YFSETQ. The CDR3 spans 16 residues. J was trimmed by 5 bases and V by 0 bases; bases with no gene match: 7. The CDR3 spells CASSLATGGLGDTQYF. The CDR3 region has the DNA TGCGCCAGCAGCTTGGCCACAGGGGGCCTCGGAGATACGCAGTATTTT.

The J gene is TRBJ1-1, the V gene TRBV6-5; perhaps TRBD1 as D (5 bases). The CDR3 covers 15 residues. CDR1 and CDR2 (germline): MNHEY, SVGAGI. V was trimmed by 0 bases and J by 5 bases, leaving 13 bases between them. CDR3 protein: CASSYSGGTGTEAFF. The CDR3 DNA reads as TGTGCCAGCAGTTACTCGGGGGGGACTGGGACTGAAGCTTTCTTT.